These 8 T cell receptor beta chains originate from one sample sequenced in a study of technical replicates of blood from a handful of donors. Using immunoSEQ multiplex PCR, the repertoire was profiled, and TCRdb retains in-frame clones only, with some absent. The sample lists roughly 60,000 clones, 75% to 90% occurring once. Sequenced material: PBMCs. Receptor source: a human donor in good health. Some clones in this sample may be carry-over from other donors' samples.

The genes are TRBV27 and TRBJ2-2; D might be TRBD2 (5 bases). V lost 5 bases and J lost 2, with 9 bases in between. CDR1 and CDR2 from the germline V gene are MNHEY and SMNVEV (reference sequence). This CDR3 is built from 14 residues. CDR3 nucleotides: TGTGCCAGCAGTGGCGGGCGAAACACCGGGGAGCTGTTTTTT. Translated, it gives CASSGGRNTGELFF.

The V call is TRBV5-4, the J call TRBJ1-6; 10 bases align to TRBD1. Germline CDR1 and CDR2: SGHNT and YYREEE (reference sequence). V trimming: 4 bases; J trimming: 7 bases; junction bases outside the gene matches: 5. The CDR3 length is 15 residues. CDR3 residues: CASSNGQGGNSPLHF. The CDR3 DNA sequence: TGTGCCAGCAGCAACGGACAGGGGGGCAATTCACCCCTCCACTTT.

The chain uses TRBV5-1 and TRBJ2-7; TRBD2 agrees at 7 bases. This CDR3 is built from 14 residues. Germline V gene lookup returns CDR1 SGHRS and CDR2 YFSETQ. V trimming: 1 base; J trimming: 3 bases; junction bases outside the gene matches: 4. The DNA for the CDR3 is TGCGCCAGCAGCTTGCAGGCTAGCGGCTACGAGCAGTACTTC. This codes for CASSLQASGYEQYF.

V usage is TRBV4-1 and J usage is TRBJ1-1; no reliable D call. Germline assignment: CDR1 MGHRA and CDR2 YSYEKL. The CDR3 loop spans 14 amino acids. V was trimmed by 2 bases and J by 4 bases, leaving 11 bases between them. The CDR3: CASSQPVQSTEAFF. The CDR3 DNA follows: TGCGCCAGCAGCCAACCGGTACAGAGCACTGAAGCTTTCTTT.

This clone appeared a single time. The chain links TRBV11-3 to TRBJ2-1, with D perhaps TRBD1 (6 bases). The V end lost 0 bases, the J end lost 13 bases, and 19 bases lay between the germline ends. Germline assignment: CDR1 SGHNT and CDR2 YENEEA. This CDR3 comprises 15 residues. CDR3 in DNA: TGTGCCAGCAGCTTAGAGGCTAGTAGGGACATGGATCAGTTCTTC. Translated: CASSLEASRDMDQFF.

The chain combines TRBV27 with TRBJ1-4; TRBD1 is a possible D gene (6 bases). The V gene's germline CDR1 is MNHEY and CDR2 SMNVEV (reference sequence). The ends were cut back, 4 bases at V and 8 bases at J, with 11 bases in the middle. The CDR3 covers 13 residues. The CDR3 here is CASSSTGWEKLFF. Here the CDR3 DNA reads TGTGCCAGCAGTTCCACAGGGTGGGAAAAACTGTTTTTT.

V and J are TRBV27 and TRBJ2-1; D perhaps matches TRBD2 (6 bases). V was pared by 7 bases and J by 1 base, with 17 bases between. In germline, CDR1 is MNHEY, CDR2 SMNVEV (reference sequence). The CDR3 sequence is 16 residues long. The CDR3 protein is CASNPVTGTSYNEQFF. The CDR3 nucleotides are TGTGCCAGCAACCCCGTAACCGGGACTTCCTACAATGAGCAGTTCTTC.

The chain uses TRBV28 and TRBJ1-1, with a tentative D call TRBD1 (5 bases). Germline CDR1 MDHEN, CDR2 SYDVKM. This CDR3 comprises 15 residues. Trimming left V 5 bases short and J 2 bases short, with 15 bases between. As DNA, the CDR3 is TGTGCCAGCAGTCAAACGGGACTGCCTAACACTGAAGCTTTCTTT. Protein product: CASSQTGLPNTEAFF.